This T cell receptor beta chain was found in a study of T cell responses to AZD1222 COVID-19 vaccine. About this clone itself: The antigen is undetermined.

V lost 5 bases to trimming and J lost 7 bases; unmatched junction nucleotides: 9. The CDR3 loop spans 14 amino acids. The germline V gene has CDR1 MDHEN and CDR2 SYDVKM. Study outcomes and limitations: Reportedly, nearly half the spike-specific TCRs target unmutated variant regions. Among AZD1222 vaccinees, only six were seropositive at baseline.

Clones were read by immunoSEQ multiplex PCR, and TCRdb kept only the in-frame ones, dropping some. This sample has about 120,000 clones, with over 75% found just once. This sequence was found in an adult in good health. The sample consisted of peripheral blood, taken on day 0 of AZD1222 vaccination. The genes are TRBV28 and TRBJ2-7; 9 bases line up with TRBD2. The CDR3 DNA sequence: TGTGCCAGCAGTCCTCTGGCGGGAGGGGGGGAGCAGTACTTC. This gives the protein CASSPLAGGGEQYF.